This T cell receptor (beta chain) came from a study of T cells in narcolepsy (dated by TCRdb to the late 2010s). As for the study more broadly: Patients with narcolepsy type 1 or type 2 (NT1, NT2) were enrolled in the study together with healthy control donors. To look for autoreactive T cells in narcolepsy patients that target self-antigens of hypocretin neurons (hypocretin, TRIB2), the study used TCR Vbeta sequencing to follow clonotypes in blood and CSF. Overall results and qualifications from the work: Autoreactive clonotypes were reported to be detected serially in the blood of the same patients and of different patients, but not in the blood of healthy controls. HCRT-specific and TRIB2-specific autoreactive clonotypes were highlighted in plots that compared CD4+ T cell clonotypes in CSF versus blood from the same patient. Some blood memory CD4+ repertoires from patients and controls contained no sequences matching autoreactive T cell clones. Patients and controls had comparable numbers of sequenced blood memory CD4+ clonotypes, averaging about 40,000 and 33,000, respectively.

Library construction relied on the immunoSEQ multiplex PCR assay. TCRdb obtained this table from immuneACCESS and retained in-frame rearrangements with V and J assigned. These tables miss some clones; where compared with another copy, unresolved V genes account for less than half of the shortfall, and the remainder is unexplained. This sample comprises roughly 30,000 clones, more than 75% of them detected only once. The top ten hold more than 0.75% of the sample. Comments on this clone: This receptor's antigen is unknown. The input lacks base qualities; no much larger clone sits a single base away.

Memory CD4+ T cells were sorted ex vivo from peripheral blood of narcolepsy patients and healthy controls for TCR Vbeta sequencing. The clonotype comes from a human donor in good health. What was sequenced was memory (CD45RA-) CD4+ T cells from blood. In light of the paper, this sample's cell subset or site label describes: memory T cells sorted ex vivo from peripheral blood.

The CDR3 region has the sequence CSVAGGAKTSTDTQYF. The bases are TGCAGCGTTGCGGGGGGGGCTAAGACTAGCACAGATACGCAGTATTTT. The sequence is built from TRBV29-1 and TRBJ2-3; TRBD2 aligns with 8 central bases. CDR3 length: 16 amino acids, cysteine to phenylalanine. The sequence is cut down to CDR3 DNA, 48 bases in frame from base 1. CDR1 and CDR2 are read off the germline V gene as SQVTM and ANQGSEA. V is pruned by 4 bases and J by 0 bases, leaving 9 bases of the junction without a gene match.